A single sample gave rise to the 17 T cell receptor beta chains below, sequenced in a study of beta chain features in type 1 diabetes. Study conclusions and caveats: There was a moderate but significant shortening of TCRB CDR3s in all four CD4+ subsets of Type 1 diabetes patients.

Expressed TCRB transcripts were sequenced, since all the RNA that had been isolated was reverse transcribed. Profiling relied on immunoSEQ multiplex PCR, and the TCRdb table lists in-frame clones only, not all of them. The sample contains approximately 240,000 clones, about a sixth of which appear only once. No antigens are known for them. What was sequenced was naive CD4+ T cells from blood. These receptors all stem from a man aged 30 to 45 with type 1 diabetes.

V is TRBV27 and J is TRBJ2-1; possible D gene TRBD1, 6 bases. CDR1 is MNHEY, CDR2 SMNVEV, per germline (reference sequence). The V end lost 2 bases, the J end lost 2 bases, and 10 bases lay between the germline ends. The CDR3 runs to 15 residues. CDR3 loop: CASSLRGKPYNEQFF. CDR3 nucleotide sequence: TGTGCCAGCAGTTTAAGGGGGAAACCCTACAATGAGCAGTTCTTC.

This clone came up a few times. The CDR3 loop reads CASSPFGTETSTDTQYF. CDR3 nucleotide sequence: TGTGCCAGCAGCCCCTTCGGGACAGAGACTAGCACAGATACGCAGTATTTT. The chain employs TRBV11-1 and TRBJ2-3, with 7 positions matching TRBD1. Per germline, CDR1 SGHAT and CDR2 FQDESV (reference sequence). Trimming cost V 5 bases and J 0 bases; bases outside gene matches: 11. The CDR3 has 17 amino acids. Variable domain in full (rest from reference TRBV11-1 and TRBJ2-3): EAEVAQSPRYKITEKSQAVAFWCDPISGHATLYWYRQILGQGPELLVQFQDESVVDDSQLPKDRFSAERLKGVDSTLKIQPAELGDSAMYLCASSPFGTETSTDTQYFGPGTRLTVL.

J is TRBJ1-1 and V is TRBV29-1; a weak D match, TRBD1 (5 bases). This CDR3 has 13 residues. Trimming stripped 3 bases from V and 1 base from J, with 9 bases between. The germline V gene has CDR1 SQVTM and CDR2 ANQGSEA. The CDR3 DNA reads as TGCAGCGTTGAGGACACAAAGAACACTGAAGCTTTCTTT. Translation gives CSVEDTKNTEAFF.

In its sample, this clone was seen a few times. The rearrangement links TRBV20-1 to TRBJ2-1, with TRBD2 identical over 8 bases. Germline CDR1 DFQATT, CDR2 SNEGSKA (reference sequence). Trimming took 5 bases from V and 12 from J; bases not matched to a gene: 6. The CDR3 length is 11 residues. CDR3 nucleotides: TGCAGTGCTCCCCACACTAGCGGGCAGTTCTTC. This codes for CSAPHTSGQFF.

This clone was counted between two and nine times. The rearrangement uses TRBV18 and TRBJ2-1; D assignment may be TRBD1 or TRBD2 (6 bases each). Trimming removed 6 bases at V and 6 bases at J, with 15 bases between. The CDR3 consists of 14 residues. Germline V CDR1 and CDR2: KGHSH, LQKENI. The CDR3 nucleotides are TGTGCCAGCTCCGGGACCTCGGGGGCCAATGAGCAGTTCTTC. The encoded protein is CASSGTSGANEQFF.

This clone was counted a few times. The V and J genes are TRBV29-1 and TRBJ2-1; D ambiguous. V lost 4 bases to trimming and J lost 3 bases, with 19 bases between them. This CDR3 region has 16 residues. In germline, CDR1 is SQVTM, CDR2 ANQGSEA. CDR3 loop: CSVVRQVIKFYNEQFF. The CDR3 nucleotides read TGCAGCGTTGTAAGGCAGGTCATAAAATTCTACAATGAGCAGTTCTTC.

V and J are TRBV9 and TRBJ1-2; 8 positions match TRBD1. Germline CDR1 SGDLS, CDR2 YYNGEE. The CDR3 is 14 amino acids. The V segment lost 4 bases and the J segment 5 bases; nucleotides outside the gene matches: 7. The CDR3 DNA sequence: TGTGCCAGCAGCCTACGGGACAGGAGATATGGCTACACCTTC. This codes for CASSLRDRRYGYTF.

This clone was found a few times. The chain uses TRBV5-1 and TRBJ2-1; TRBD2 might be the D (5 bases). Germline CDR1 reads SGHRS; CDR2 reads YFSETQ. The CDR3 is 15 residues long. The V end lost 4 bases, the J end lost 1 base, and 12 bases lay between the germline ends. The CDR3 protein is CASSLEGISYNEQFF. Here the CDR3 DNA reads TGCGCCAGCAGCCTCGAGGGAATTTCCTACAATGAGCAGTTCTTC.

The genes are TRBV27 and TRBJ2-7, with 11 nucleotides matching TRBD2. CDR3 length: 16 residues. Germline V CDR1 and CDR2: MNHEY, SMNVEV (reference sequence). V shed 6 bases, J shed 4 bases, and the junction held 11 bases outside the gene matches. CDR3 sequence reads: CASRVLAGGTRYEQYF. The DNA of the CDR3 is TGTGCCAGCAGGGTCCTAGCGGGAGGTACGAGGTACGAGCAGTACTTC.

The gene calls are TRBV30 and TRBJ2-5; D could derive from TRBD1 or TRBD2 (6 bases each). Germline lookup yields CDR1 GTSNPN and CDR2 SVGIG (reference sequence). There are 13 residues in the CDR3. The ends were cut back, 7 bases at V and 3 bases at J, with 15 bases in the middle. The CDR3 region is CASAPGAKETQYF. CDR3 bases: TGTGCCTCCGCCCCGGGGGCGAAAGAGACCCAGTACTTC.

This clone came up a few times. The rearrangement joins TRBV30 to TRBJ2-1, with 10 bases aligning to TRBD2. CDR3 length equals 15 residues. The germline CDR1 and CDR2 sequences are GTSNPN and SVGIG (reference sequence). Losses at the gene ends were 3 bases for V and 6 bases for J; bases not matched to a gene: 8. The CDR3: CAWRAPSGSPNEQFF. In nucleotides, the CDR3 is TGTGCCTGGAGAGCCCCTAGCGGGAGTCCCAATGAGCAGTTCTTC.

The chain combines TRBV5-1 with TRBJ1-1; TRBD1 aligns across 9 bases. The CDR3 runs to 15 residues. V was clipped by 4 bases and J by 6 bases; unmatched bases: 10. Germline V gives CDR1 SGHRS, CDR2 YFSETQ. CDR3 loop: CASSTGDREFPEAFF. DNA for the CDR3: TGCGCCAGCAGCACTGGGGACAGGGAGTTCCCTGAAGCTTTCTTT. The complete variable domain, with remaining parts taken from reference TRBV5-1 and TRBJ1-1, reads KAGVTQTPRYLIKTRGQQVTLSCSPISGHRSVSWYQQTPGQGLQFLFEYFSETQRNKGNFPGRFSGRQFSNSRSEMNVSTLELGDSALYLCASSTGDREFPEAFFGQGTRLTVV.

The chain has TRBV7-2 and TRBJ2-7; 9 bases are a match to TRBD2. Trimming took 6 bases from V and 3 from J; bases not matched to a gene: 6. The CDR3 loop spans 14 amino acids. Germline V CDR1 and CDR2: SGHTA, FQGNSA. Written as DNA, the CDR3 is TGTGCCAGCAGTACCGGGACTAGCCTCTACGAGCAGTACTTC. Residues: CASSTGTSLYEQYF.

The chain joins TRBV14 to TRBJ2-7, with TRBD2 as a possible D gene (5 bases). Deletions cut 2 bases from V and 1 base from J, with 6 bases between. Germline V CDR1 and CDR2: SGHDN, FVKESK. This CDR3 contains 13 residues. The CDR3 spells CASSQRGSYEQYF. The CDR3 DNA sequence: TGTGCCAGCAGCCAACGGGGTTCCTACGAGCAGTACTTC.

The J gene is TRBJ1-1, the V gene TRBV5-4; TRBD1 aligns across 7 bases. This CDR3 is built from 14 residues. Unmatched junction bases numbered 4, after V lost 4 bases and J lost 1 base. CDR1 is SGHNT, CDR2 YYREEE, per germline (reference sequence). CDR3 in amino acids: CASSPGQANTEAFF. CDR3 bases: TGTGCCAGCAGCCCAGGACAGGCGAACACTGAAGCTTTCTTT.

This clone was counted between two and nine times. This chain links TRBV16 with TRBJ1-5, with a possible D match to TRBD1 (6 bases). The CDR3 length is 14 residues. Between the trimmed V and J ends, which lost 4 bases and 5 bases, there was a span of 12 bases. Germline CDR1 reads KGHSY; CDR2 reads FQNENV. The CDR3 sequence: CASSPQQGHQPQHF. CDR3 DNA: TGTGCCAGCAGCCCTCAGCAGGGGCATCAGCCCCAGCATTTT.

The chain joins TRBV29-1 to TRBJ1-4; D not resolved. Germline V gene sequence: CDR1 SQVTM, CDR2 ANQGSEA. V was cut by 7 bases and J by 5 bases, with 11 bases left in between. This CDR3 region has 12 residues. The CDR3 DNA reads as TGCAGCGCTGGCAGTGGGAATGAAAAACTGTTTTTT. It encodes CSAGSGNEKLFF.